One sample yielded the 8 T cell receptor beta chains listed below, sequenced in a study of beta chain features in type 1 diabetes. Sequenced material consisted of expressed TCRB transcripts (all of the isolated RNA was reverse transcribed). Profiling relied on immunoSEQ multiplex PCR, and the TCRdb table lists in-frame clones only, not all of them. The sample includes under 900,000 clones, 15% to 20% of them seen just once. Sequencing input: naive CD4+ T cells from blood. The source is a woman under 30 in good health.

This clone has more than one count but fewer than ten. The chain has TRBV7-2 and TRBJ1-2; 8 positions match TRBD1. In germline, CDR1 is SGHTA, CDR2 FQGNSA. Trimming removed 5 bases from V and 6 bases from J; junction bases left unmatched: 2. The CDR3 is 12 amino acids. CDR3: CASSQGQDGYTF. The CDR3 region has the DNA TGTGCCAGCAGCCAGGGACAGGATGGCTACACCTTC.

This clone was found a few times. The rearrangement uses TRBV7-2 and TRBJ2-7, with D unresolved. Trimming removed 0 bases at V and 2 bases at J, with 8 bases between. Germline loops: CDR1 SGHTA, CDR2 FQGNSA. The CDR3 has 14 amino acids. CDR3 DNA: TGTGCCAGCAGCTTAGCCAGGTTGACCTACGAGCAGTACTTC. It codes for CASSLARLTYEQYF.

This clone came up a few times. This chain links TRBV2 with TRBJ2-7; D is undetermined. V was clipped by 4 bases and J by 6 bases, with 10 bases between them. The CDR3 is 12 residues long. Germline values: CDR1 SNHLY, CDR2 FYNNEI. The CDR3 spells CASSVRQIEQYF. The CDR3 DNA sequence: TGTGCCAGCAGTGTACGTCAGATCGAGCAGTACTTC. The variable domain in full, with the rest retrieved from reference TRBV2 and TRBJ2-7, is EPEVTQTPSHQVTQMGQEVILRCVPISNHLYFYWYRQILGQKVEFLVSFYNNEISEKSEIFDDQFSVERPDGSNFTLKIRSTKLEDSAMYFCASSVRQIEQYFGPGTRLTVT.

The genes are TRBV7-9 and TRBJ2-2; D unresolved. The V and J ends lost 5 bases and 6 bases respectively, with 10 bases between them. Per germline, CDR1 SEHNR and CDR2 FQNEAQ (reference sequence). The CDR3 is 13 amino acids. Here the CDR3 DNA reads TGTGCCAGCAGCCGGAAATCGGCCGGGGAGCTGTTTTTT. Its translation is CASSRKSAGELFF. The full variable domain, with the rest looked up from reference TRBV7-9 and TRBJ2-2, is DTGVSQNPRHKITKRGQNVTFRCDPISEHNRLYWYRQTLGQGPEFLTYFQNEAQLEKSRLLSDRFSAERPKGSFSTLEIQRTEQGDSAMYLCASSRKSAGELFFGEGSRLTVL.

This clone has only a few counts. Other DNA sequences within the sample encode an identical CDR3. This chain connects TRBV5-1 to TRBJ2-6; 7 nucleotides agree with TRBD1. V was clipped by 2 bases and J by 4 bases; unmatched bases: 3. The CDR3 is made up of 15 amino acids. CDR1 is SGHRS and CDR2 is YFSETQ in the germline V gene. The CDR3 coding sequence is TGCGCCAGCAGCTTACAGGGGTCGGGGGCCAACGTCCTGACTTTC. This translates into CASSLQGSGANVLTF.

The chain uses TRBV11-2 and TRBJ2-4; 7 bases agree with TRBD1. Germline V gene lookup returns CDR1 SGHAT and CDR2 FQNNGV. The CDR3 is 13 residues long. V was pared by 7 bases and J by 8 bases, with 8 bases of the junction left unmatched. Written as DNA, the CDR3 is TGTGCCAGCAACCCGACAGGGATAGACATTCAGTACTTC. The encoded protein is CASNPTGIDIQYF.

The gene calls are TRBV13 and TRBJ2-5, with TRBD1 as a possible D gene (6 bases). The J call is doubtful: the DNA matches TRBJ2-7 better. From germline, CDR1 is PRHDT and CDR2 FYEKMQ (reference sequence). There are 14 residues in the CDR3. Here the CDR3 DNA reads TGTGCCAGCAGCAACAGGGACACGACCTACGAGCAGTACTTC. It encodes CASSNRDTTYEQYF.

This chain connects TRBV25-1 to TRBJ2-7; D is possibly TRBD1 or TRBD2 (5 bases each). Trimming pared 3 bases from V and 0 bases from J, leaving 15 bases between. This CDR3 is built from 16 residues. In germline, CDR1 is MGHDK, CDR2 SYGVNS. CDR3 loop: CASSDPSRGDSYEQYF. Written as DNA, the CDR3 is TGTGCCAGCAGTGACCCCAGTCGAGGGGACTCCTACGAGCAGTACTTC.